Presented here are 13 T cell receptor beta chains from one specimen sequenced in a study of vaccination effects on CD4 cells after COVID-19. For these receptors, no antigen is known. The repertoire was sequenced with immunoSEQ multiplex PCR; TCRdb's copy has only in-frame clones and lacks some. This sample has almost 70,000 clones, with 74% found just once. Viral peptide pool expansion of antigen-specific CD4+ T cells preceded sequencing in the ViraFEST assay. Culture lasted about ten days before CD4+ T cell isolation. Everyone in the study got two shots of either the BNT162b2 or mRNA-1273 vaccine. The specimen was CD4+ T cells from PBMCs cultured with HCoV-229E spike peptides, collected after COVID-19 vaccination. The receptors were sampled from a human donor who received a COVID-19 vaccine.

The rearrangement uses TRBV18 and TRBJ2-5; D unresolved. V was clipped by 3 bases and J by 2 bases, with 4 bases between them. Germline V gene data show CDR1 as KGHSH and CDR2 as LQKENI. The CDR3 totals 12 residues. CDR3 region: CASSPEQETQYF. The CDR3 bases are TGTGCCAGCTCACCGGAGCAAGAGACCCAGTACTTC.

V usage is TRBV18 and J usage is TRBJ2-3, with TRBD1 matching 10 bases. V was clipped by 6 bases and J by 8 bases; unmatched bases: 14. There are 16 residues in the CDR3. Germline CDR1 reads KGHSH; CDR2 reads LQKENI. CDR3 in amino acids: CASSPGTGATRGTQYF. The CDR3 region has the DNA TGTGCCAGCTCCCCCGGGACAGGGGCCACAAGGGGTACGCAGTATTTT.

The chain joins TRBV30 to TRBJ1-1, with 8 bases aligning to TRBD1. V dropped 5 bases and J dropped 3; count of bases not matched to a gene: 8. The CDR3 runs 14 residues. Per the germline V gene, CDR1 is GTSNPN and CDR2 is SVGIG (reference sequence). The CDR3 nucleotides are TGTGCCTGGCAATGGGCGGACAGGGACACTGAAGCTTTCTTT. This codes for CAWQWADRDTEAFF. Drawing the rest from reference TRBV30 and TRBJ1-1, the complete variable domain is SQTIHQWPATLVQPVGSPLSLECTVEGTSNPNLYWYRQAAGRGLQLLFYSVGIGQISSEVPQNLSASRPQDRQFILSSKKLLLSDSGFYLCAWQWADRDTEAFFGQGTRLTVV.

The CDR3 sequence is CATSGGELNYGYTF. The CDR3 bases are TGTGCCACCTCCGGGGGGGAGTTGAACTATGGCTACACCTTC. The V and J genes are TRBV6-4 and TRBJ1-2; perhaps TRBD1 as D (5 bases). The CDR3 has 14 amino acids. CDR1 MRHNA and CDR2 SNTAGT come from the germline V gene. The V end lost 10 bases, the J end lost 2 bases, and 17 bases lay between the germline ends.

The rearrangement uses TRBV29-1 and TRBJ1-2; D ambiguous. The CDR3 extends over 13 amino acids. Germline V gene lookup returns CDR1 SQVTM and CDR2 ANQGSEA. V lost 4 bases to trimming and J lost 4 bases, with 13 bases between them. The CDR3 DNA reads TGCAGCGTTGGACACCCGGGAAGCTATGGCTACACCTTC. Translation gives CSVGHPGSYGYTF.

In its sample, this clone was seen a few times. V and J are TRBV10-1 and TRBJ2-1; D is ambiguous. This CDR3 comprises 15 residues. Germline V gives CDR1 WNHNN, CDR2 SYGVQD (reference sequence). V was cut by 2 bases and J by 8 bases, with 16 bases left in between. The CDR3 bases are TGCGCCAGCAGTGAGCCATCCTTGGGCCGCGATGAGCAGTTCTTC. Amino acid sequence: CASSEPSLGRDEQFF.

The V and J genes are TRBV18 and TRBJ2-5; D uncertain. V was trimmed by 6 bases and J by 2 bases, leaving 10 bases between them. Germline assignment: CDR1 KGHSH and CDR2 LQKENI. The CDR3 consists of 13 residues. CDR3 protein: CASSPSRQETQYF. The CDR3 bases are TGTGCCAGCTCCCCCAGCCGTCAAGAGACCCAGTACTTC.

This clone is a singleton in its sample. The CDR3 loop is CASSLGSQSTTDTQYF. CDR3 sequence (DNA): TGTGCCAGCAGCTTAGGATCACAGAGTACCACAGATACGCAGTATTTT. This chain joins TRBV11-2 and TRBJ2-3; no definite D call. This CDR3 contains 16 residues. Germline CDR1 reads SGHAT; CDR2 reads FQNNGV. V lost 1 base and J 2 bases, leaving 13 bases between the germline ends.

The CDR3, as DNA: TGTGCCAGCAGTTTACTAACAGGGGGGAATCAGCCCCAGCATTTT. It codes for CASSLLTGGNQPQHF. The chain has TRBV28 and TRBJ1-5, with 8 bases matching TRBD1. J lost 4 bases, V lost 2 bases, and 4 bases had no gene match. The CDR3 sequence is 15 residues long. The V gene's germline CDR1 is MDHEN and CDR2 SYDVKM.

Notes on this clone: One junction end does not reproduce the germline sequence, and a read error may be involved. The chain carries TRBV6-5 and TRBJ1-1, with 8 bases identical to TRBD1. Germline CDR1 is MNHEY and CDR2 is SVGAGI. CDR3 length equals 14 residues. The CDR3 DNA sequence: TGTGCCAGCAGTTATCGGACAGGGAACCCTGAAGCTTTCTTT. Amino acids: CASSYRTGNPEAFF.

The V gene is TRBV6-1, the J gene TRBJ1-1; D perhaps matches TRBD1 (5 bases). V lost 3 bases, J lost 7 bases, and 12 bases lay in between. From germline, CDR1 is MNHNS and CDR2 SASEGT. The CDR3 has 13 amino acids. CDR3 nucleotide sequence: TGTGCCAGCAGTGACAATGTGGGGGTTGAAGCTTTCTTT. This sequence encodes CASSDNVGVEAFF.

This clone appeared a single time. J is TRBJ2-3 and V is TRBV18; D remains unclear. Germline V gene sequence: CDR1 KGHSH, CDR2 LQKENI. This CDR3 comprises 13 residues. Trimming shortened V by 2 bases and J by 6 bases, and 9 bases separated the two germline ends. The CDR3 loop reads CASSPGTDDTQYF. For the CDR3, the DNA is TGTGCCAGCTCACCAGGTACAGACGATACGCAGTATTTT. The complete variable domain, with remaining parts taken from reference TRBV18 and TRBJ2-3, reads NAGVMQNPRHLVRRRGQEARLRCSPMKGHSHVYWYRQLPEEGLKFMVYLQKENIIDESGMPKERFSAEFPKEGPSILRIQQVVRGDSAAYFCASSPGTDDTQYFGPGTRLTVL.

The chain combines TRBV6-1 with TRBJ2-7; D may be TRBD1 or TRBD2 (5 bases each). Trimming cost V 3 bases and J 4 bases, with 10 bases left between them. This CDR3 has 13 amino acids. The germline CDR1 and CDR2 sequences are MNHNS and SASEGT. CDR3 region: CASSETKGYEQYV. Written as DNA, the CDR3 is TGTGCCAGCAGTGAGACTAAGGGGTACGAGCAGTACGTC.